This record covers a single T cell receptor (beta chain). The data were obtained in a study of blood T cell repertoires in COVID-19. V was clipped by 6 bases and J by 8 bases, with 24 bases between them. The germline CDR1 and CDR2 sequences are SQVTM and ANQGSEA. There are 15 residues in the CDR3. Only in-frame clones appear in the TCRdb table, and some are missing; sequencing was by immunoSEQ multiplex PCR. The data contain roughly 250,000 clones, more than 65% of them singletons. This chain connects TRBV29-1 to TRBJ2-3; D possibly corresponds to TRBD1 (6 bases). The TCR comes from a person between 65 and 79 years old with COVID-19, enrolled during active disease. The sequenced sample consisted of peripheral blood. CDR3 DNA: TGCAGCGTAGCAAGGACAGTGGGCTTGGTGTTTACGCAGTATTTT. Translated: CSVARTVGLVFTQYF.